Below are 18 T cell receptor beta chains sequenced from a single sample in a study of immune heterogeneity within non-small cell lung tumors. Multiplex PCR relied on 32 V and 13 J primers to amplify TCR beta CDR3. MiXCR, applied by TCRdb to the multiplex PCR reads, yields one record per CDR3 protein. The table lists around 23,000 distinct CDR3 sequences, roughly 30% of them singletons. Bulk tumor genomic DNA constituted the template, at approximately 600 ng per sample. Doctors removed several biopsies from each primary tumor during surgery, keeping them far apart. Patients underwent curative surgery for non-small cell lung cancer (untreated and newly diagnosed). Sample: lung tumor tissue. All receptors come from a man aged 40-49 years with non-small cell lung cancer.

V usage is TRBV6-2 or TRBV6-3 and J usage is TRBJ2-5; TRBD2 aligns across 7 bases. Germline CDR1 and CDR2: MNHEY and SVGEGT. J lost 3 bases, V lost 6 bases, and 22 bases had no gene match. The CDR3 consists of 19 residues. DNA of the CDR3: TGTGCCAGCAGCACCTACTCCCTAGCGGACTGGGGGAAGGAAGAGACCCAGTACTTC. Protein: CASSTYSLADWGKEETQYF.

The rearrangement uses TRBV7-9 and TRBJ2-7; D may be TRBD1 (5 bases). The CDR3 runs to 12 residues. Trimming removed 10 bases from V and 4 bases from J, with 14 bases in between. CDR1 is SEHNR and CDR2 is FQNEAQ in the germline V gene (reference sequence). The DNA for the CDR3 is TGTGCCACCCGTACAGGACCTTACGAGCAGTACTTC. Translated, it gives CATRTGPYEQYF.

The chain links TRBV5-1 to TRBJ2-3, with TRBD2 identical over 7 bases. The ends lost 4 bases at V and 2 bases at J; junction bases unmatched: 10. Per germline, CDR1 SGHRS and CDR2 YFSETQ. There are 16 residues in the CDR3. The CDR3 DNA reads TGCGCCAGCAGCCCCGCACCAGCGGGAAACACAGATACGCAGTATTTT. It codes for CASSPAPAGNTDTQYF.

This clonotype was counted only a few times. The rearrangement uses TRBV7-2 and TRBJ2-1; 7 bases are a match to TRBD2. This CDR3 spans 15 amino acids. The V and J ends lost 7 bases and 2 bases, in that order; junction bases with no gene match: 8. CDR1 and CDR2 (germline): SGHTA, FQGNSA. The CDR3 DNA reads as TGTGCCAGCACCAAACTAGGGACTACCTACAATGAGCAGTTCTTC. Its protein is CASTKLGTTYNEQFF. The full variable domain, in which reference TRBV7-2 and TRBJ2-1 provide the parts outside the CDR3, is GAGVSQSPSNKVTEKGKDVELRCDPISGHTALYWYRQSLGQGLEFLIYFQGNSAPDKSGLPSDRFSAERTGGSVSTLTIQRTQQEDSAVYLCASTKLGTTYNEQFFGPGTRLTVL.

For this clonotype: A read error may explain this, as a much larger clone is one base away. The chain combines TRBV20-1 with TRBJ2-1; the D gene is possibly TRBD2 (5 bases). V lost 6 bases and J 9 bases, leaving 21 bases between the germline ends. CDR1 is DFQATT and CDR2 is SNEGSKA in the germline V gene (reference sequence). The CDR3 is made up of 14 amino acids. The CDR3 sequence is CSAPPGGPAGEQFF. CDR3 DNA: TGCAGTGCCCCCCCCGGCGGACCGGCGGGTGAGCAGTTCTTC.

This chain uses TRBV4-2 with TRBJ2-6; D is possibly TRBD1 (5 bases). The V gene's germline CDR1 is LGHNA and CDR2 YNFKEQ. The CDR3 loop spans 16 amino acids. V was trimmed by 0 bases and J by 10 bases, leaving 16 bases between them. CDR3 DNA sequence: TGTGCCAGCAGCCAAGAAGGGGTTGGTGGGGAAAACGTCCTGACTTTC. This encodes CASSQEGVGGENVLTF.

This clonotype has a count of ten or more. The V and J genes are TRBV12-5 and TRBJ2-2; D is uncertain. This CDR3 spans 13 amino acids. CDR1 LGHNT and CDR2 FRNRAP come from the germline V gene. Trimming left V 7 bases short and J 3 bases short, with 9 bases between. The CDR3: CASVDADTGELFF. In nucleotides, the CDR3 is TGTGCTAGTGTGGACGCAGACACCGGGGAGCTGTTTTTT.

This clonotype came up many times. V is TRBV10-3 and J is TRBJ2-2; 8 bases map to TRBD1. CDR3 size: 12 residues. The V and J ends lost 3 bases and 14 bases, in that order; junction bases with no gene match: 5. The germline CDR1 and CDR2 sequences are ENHRY and SYGVKD. The CDR3 DNA follows: TGTGCCATCAGTGATCGGACAGGGCAACTGTTTTTT. This codes for CAISDRTGQLFF.

This clonotype was observed a handful of times. This chain links TRBV29-1 with TRBJ2-2; 9 bases line up with TRBD1. CDR3 length: 13 amino acids. V lost 3 bases to trimming and J lost 7 bases; unmatched junction nucleotides: 3. The V gene's germline CDR1 is SQVTM and CDR2 ANQGSEA. For the CDR3, the DNA is TGCAGCGTTGATGGACAGGGGAGCGGGGAGCTGTTTTTT. Translating gives CSVDGQGSGELFF.

This clonotype was counted a few times. The chain recombines TRBV14 with TRBJ2-4; TRBD2 matches at 9 bases. This CDR3 comprises 17 residues. J lost 3 bases, V lost 0 bases, and 6 bases had no gene match. The V gene's germline CDR1 is SGHDN and CDR2 FVKESK. CDR3 region: CASSQDSGSLGKNIQYF. DNA for the CDR3: TGTGCCAGCAGCCAAGATAGCGGGAGCCTGGGCAAAAACATTCAGTACTTC.

On this clonotype: A much larger clone sits a single nucleotide away, making a read error possible. V gene TRBV6-1 combines with J gene TRBJ1-2; 7 bases are a match to TRBD1. CDR1 is MNHNS and CDR2 is SASEGT in the germline V gene. There are 14 residues in the CDR3. Unmatched junction bases numbered 6, after V lost 6 bases and J lost 2 bases. In DNA, the CDR3 is TGTGCCAGCAGGCCCAGACAGGGAAACTATGGCTACACCTTC. Protein: CASRPRQGNYGYTF.

This clonotype has ten or more counts. The chain couples TRBV20-1 to TRBJ1-2, with D hard to call. The CDR3 runs 14 residues. CDR1 DFQATT and CDR2 SNEGSKA come from the germline V gene (reference sequence). V dropped 2 bases and J dropped 4 bases, with 14 bases sitting between them. The CDR3 is CSARLQAGRYGYTF. CDR3 DNA: TGCAGTGCTAGACTACAAGCAGGACGCTATGGCTACACCTTC.

Concerning this clonotype: One base away lies a much larger clone, so this may be a sequencing read error. This chain uses TRBV7-2 with TRBJ2-7; TRBD2 matches at 13 bases. The CDR3 is 14 residues long. Germline CDR1 SGHTA, CDR2 FQGNSA. V shed 4 bases and J 6 bases; nucleotides not matched to a gene: 3. The CDR3 reads CASSSTSGRCEQYF. The CDR3 coding sequence is TGTGCCAGCAGCTCGACTAGCGGGAGGTGCGAGCAGTACTTC.

For this clonotype: Given the absence of the conserved phenylalanine or tryptophan at the CDR3 end, a read error is likely. The limits of the CDR3 on the DNA are not certain, so only TCRdb's listed CDR3 is given. The chain has TRBV9 and TRBJ2-5; the table names TRBD2, a call not compared with the DNA. Per germline, CDR1 SGDLS and CDR2 YYNGEE. The CDR3 contains 14 residues when both ends are counted. The CDR3 is CASSVPVPRAGGPS.

A remark on this clonotype: No conserved phenylalanine or tryptophan ends this CDR3, so it is likely a read error. The rearrangement links TRBV13 to TRBJ2-2; 12 bases line up with TRBD2. The CDR3 extends over 17 amino acids. V lost 5 bases, J lost 4 bases, and 8 bases stayed unmatched. Germline V CDR1 and CDR2: PRHDT, FYEKMQ (reference sequence). DNA for the CDR3: TGTGCCAGCAGCACCCAAGGACTAGCGGGAAGCACCGGGGAGCTGTTTCTT. It is translated as CASSTQGLAGSTGELFL.

This clonotype was seen many times. The chain joins TRBV28 to TRBJ2-3; a weak D match, TRBD2 (6 bases). The CDR3 length is 15 residues. Germline-derived CDR1 and CDR2 are MDHEN and SYDVKM. V gave up 3 bases and J gave up 3 bases, with 13 bases separating them. Here the CDR3 DNA reads TGTGCCAGCAGTTTGATAAAGCGGGTAACAGATACGCAGTATTTT. It encodes CASSLIKRVTDTQYF.

The V and J genes are TRBV13 and TRBJ1-5; D is undetermined. V was shortened by 8 bases and J by 0 bases, with 17 bases between the two germline ends. Germline CDR1 is PRHDT and CDR2 is FYEKMQ (reference sequence). The CDR3 loop spans 16 amino acids. CDR3 protein: CASGLGGRDSNQPQHF. CDR3 DNA sequence: TGTGCCAGCGGCCTGGGTGGACGGGATAGCAATCAGCCCCAGCATTTT.

This clonotype was found a few times. The J gene is TRBJ1-4, the V gene TRBV10-3, with 8 bases fitting TRBD1. Germline assignment: CDR1 ENHRY and CDR2 SYGVKD. V dropped 9 bases and J dropped 8; count of bases not matched to a gene: 8. CDR3 size: 13 residues. CDR3 loop: CAMSQGQAEKLFF. The CDR3 DNA reads TGTGCCATGTCACAGGGACAGGCCGAAAAACTGTTTTTT.